The 10 T cell receptor beta chains listed next were all sequenced from one sample in a study of regulatory T cells in long-lasting Graves disease. The time point: persistent/refractory GD, antithyroid drugs over 5 years with positive TRAb. Scientists built the TCR library using RNA that was extracted from PBMCs. Arm-PCR with iRepertoire HTBI primers amplified the CDR3 regions for these TCR beta libraries. Each CDR3 protein gets one entry after TCRdb re-called the multiplex PCR reads with MiXCR. The sample contains roughly 400,000 distinct CDR3 sequences, around 21% of which appear only once. Sequencing was performed on peripheral blood mononuclear cells (PBMCs), taken when the disease was refractory, from a patient treated with antithyroid drugs. The origin of the receptors is a female donor with Graves disease.

There are many counts of this clonotype. The gene calls are TRBV10-3 and TRBJ2-7; 7 nucleotides align to TRBD1. The CDR3 extends over 15 amino acids. The germline gives CDR1 ENHRY, CDR2 SYGVKD. After removal of 3 bases from V and 3 bases from J, the junction contained 8 bases not matched to a gene. As DNA, the CDR3 is TGTGCCATCAGTGAAGAGGGACAGCGTATCTACGAGCAGTACTTC. It is translated as CAISEEGQRIYEQYF.

In this sample, this clonotype turned up many times. J is TRBJ1-2 and V is TRBV12-3 or TRBV12-4; 9 nucleotides match TRBD1. Losses at the gene ends were 0 bases for V and 4 bases for J; bases not matched to a gene: 9. The CDR3 sequence is 17 residues long. The CDR3 reads CASSLALTGGLGYGYTF. As DNA, the CDR3 is TGTGCCAGCAGTTTAGCGCTCACAGGGGGCCTGGGCTATGGCTACACCTTC.

V gene TRBV11-2 combines with J gene TRBJ2-7; D unclear. The ends were cut back, 0 bases at V and 4 bases at J, with 16 bases in the middle. The CDR3 runs to 16 residues. Germline-derived CDR1 and CDR2 are SGHAT and FQNNGV. The DNA of the CDR3 is TGTGCCAGCAGCTTAGATAGCCCGGGTAGCAGTTACGAGCAGTACTTC. The encoded protein is CASSLDSPGSSYEQYF.

This clonotype was detected a few times. The chain joins TRBV7-2 to TRBJ1-4, with unresolved D. Per germline, CDR1 SGHTA and CDR2 FQGNSA. This CDR3 comprises 13 residues. The V gene lost 5 bases and the J gene lost 8 bases, with 12 bases spanning the gap. In DNA, the CDR3 is TGTGCCAGCAGCCTCCTCATTGGGGAAAAACTGTTTTTT. This codes for CASSLLIGEKLFF.

The chain has TRBV6-4 and TRBJ2-5; 14 nucleotides match TRBD2. The germline V gene has CDR1 MRHNA and CDR2 SNTAGT. The V and J ends lost 3 bases and 7 bases, in that order; junction bases with no gene match: 7. This CDR3 contains 16 residues. DNA of the CDR3: TGTGCCAGCAGTGATATGACTAGCGGGAGGGTCAGGACCCAGTACTTC. It is translated as CASSDMTSGRVRTQYF.

This clonotype was detected many times. The genes are TRBV28 and TRBJ2-7, with D tentatively TRBD2 (5 bases). V was shortened by 5 bases and J by 7 bases, with 18 bases between the two germline ends. The germline V gene has CDR1 MDHEN and CDR2 SYDVKM. The CDR3 totals 14 residues. The CDR3 is CASSPPRVTGEQYF. CDR3 nucleotides: TGTGCCAGCAGTCCCCCGAGGGTGACGGGTGAGCAGTACTTC.

V and J are TRBV7-2 and TRBJ2-5, with 7 positions matching TRBD2. Germline CDR1 is SGHTA and CDR2 is FQGNSA. This CDR3 contains 14 residues. J was trimmed by 2 bases and V by 4 bases; bases with no gene match: 4. The CDR3 DNA follows: TGTGCCAGCAGCTCCCACGGGGGGCAAGAGACCCAGTACTTC. Translated, it gives CASSSHGGQETQYF.

At least ten counts were recorded for this clonotype. This chain joins TRBV11-2 and TRBJ1-5; D not resolved. V lost 8 bases and J 0 bases, leaving 8 bases between the germline ends. The CDR3 totals 13 residues. From germline, CDR1 is SGHAT and CDR2 FQNNGV. This CDR3 is CASGENSNQPQHF. The CDR3 DNA follows: TGTGCCAGCGGTGAAAATAGCAATCAGCCCCAGCATTTT.

This clonotype showed up many times. This chain joins TRBV11-2 and TRBJ1-5; 7 nucleotides align to TRBD1. CDR3 length: 14 amino acids. The germline gives CDR1 SGHAT, CDR2 FQNNGV. Germline trimming cut 5 bases from V and 5 bases from J; bases unmatched to any gene: 6. The CDR3 nucleotides are TGTGCCAGCAGCCTACCGACAGGGTATCAGCCCCAGCATTTT. Translating it yields CASSLPTGYQPQHF.

This clonotype has ten or more counts. V and J are TRBV29-1 and TRBJ1-1, with 8 positions matching TRBD1. The CDR3 has 13 residues. With V trimmed by 4 bases and J by 6 bases, 7 bases remained unmatched. Germline V gene data show CDR1 as SQVTM and CDR2 as ANQGSEA. The CDR3 sequence is CSVAVRDRPEAFF. The CDR3 DNA sequence: TGCAGCGTTGCGGTAAGGGACAGGCCTGAAGCTTTCTTT.